The sequence of this TCR beta chain was determined in a study of shared clonotypes between healthy human individuals. Assay: immunoSEQ multiplex PCR; the TCRdb copy retains only in-frame clones and omits some. The sample holds approximately 1.9 million clones, 90% to 95% seen once. The naive CD8 subset, CD45RO-negative cells positively selected for CCR7, excluded terminally differentiated effector memory CD45RA+ cells. The TCR sequence derives from a man younger than 35 in good health. Some clones in this sample may be carry-over from other donors' samples. Material: naive CD8+ T cells from PBMCs.

The CDR3: CASSLLGPGQGAPKNIQYF. CDR3 DNA: TGTGCCAGCAGCTTATTGGGTCCGGGACAGGGGGCTCCCAAAAACATTCAGTACTTC. This chain links TRBV7-3 with TRBJ2-4; TRBD1 matches 12 bases. The CDR3 extends over 19 amino acids. Per germline, CDR1 SGHTA and CDR2 FQGTGA. Trimming cost V 2 bases and J 2 bases; bases outside gene matches: 10.